The 10 T cell receptor beta chains presented below share a single source sample, sequenced in a study of blood T cell repertoires in COVID-19. Produced via immunoSEQ multiplex PCR; TCRdb's table is partial and in-frame only. The table lists about 70,000 clones, more than 75% of them singletons, with 1.4% in the top ten. The sequencing input was peripheral blood. These receptors originate from a human donor in a cohort sampled during active COVID-19.

This clone appeared once. The chain couples TRBV5-6 to TRBJ2-3, with 14 nucleotides matching TRBD2. After removal of 8 bases from V and 7 bases from J, the junction contained 15 bases not matched to a gene. The CDR3 consists of 17 residues. CDR1 and CDR2 from the germline V gene are SGHDT and YYEEEE. CDR3 DNA sequence: TGTGCCAGTACGGGGACTAGCGGGAGTCGCACCATCCATACGCAGTATTTT. This sequence encodes CASTGTSGSRTIHTQYF.

This clone was seen a handful of times. The V call is TRBV7-9, the J call TRBJ1-1; the D is unclear. Germline CDR1 is SEHNR and CDR2 is FQNEAQ (reference sequence). With 3 bases removed from V and 0 bases from J, the gap between germline ends came to 2 bases. The CDR3 runs 12 residues. The CDR3 region is CASSFMNTEAFF. CDR3 bases: TGTGCCAGCAGCTTCATGAACACTGAAGCTTTCTTT.

The chain combines TRBV7-2 with TRBJ1-3; TRBD1 is a possible D gene (6 bases). V gave up 0 bases and J gave up 7 bases, with 10 bases separating them. This CDR3 comprises 14 residues. The V gene's germline CDR1 is SGHTA and CDR2 FQGNSA. CDR3 DNA: TGTGCCAGCAGCTTAGCAGGGAGGGGGAACACCATATATTTT. Its translation is CASSLAGRGNTIYF.

This clone was counted a few times. V usage is TRBV27 and J usage is TRBJ1-1; D is unresolved. Germline V gene lookup returns CDR1 MNHEY and CDR2 SMNVEV (reference sequence). The CDR3 runs 13 residues. Trimming stripped 2 bases from V and 11 bases from J, with 15 bases between. This chain's CDR3 is CASSLGPGWEAFF. The CDR3 DNA reads TGTGCCAGCAGTTTAGGTCCGGGGTGGGAGGCTTTCTTT.

The genes are TRBV24-1 and TRBJ2-3, with 10 bases lining up with TRBD1. The V and J ends lost 6 bases and 4 bases, in that order; junction bases with no gene match: 6. Germline assignment: CDR1 KGHDR and CDR2 SFDVKD. This CDR3 spans 15 amino acids. CDR3 nucleotides: TGTGCCACCAGTACCTTGGGGACAGGGGCAGATACGCAGTATTTT. Translating gives CATSTLGTGADTQYF.

The rearrangement links TRBV6-5 to TRBJ2-1; maybe TRBD1 (5 bases). CDR3 size: 12 residues. Looked up from germline, CDR1 is MNHEY and CDR2 is SVGAGI. The V end was cut by 7 bases, the J end by 1 base, with 5 bases between. CDR3 sequence: CASKGSYNEQFF. CDR3 bases: TGTGCCAGCAAGGGGTCCTACAATGAGCAGTTCTTC.

This sequence joins TRBV28 and TRBJ1-2; 11 bases line up with TRBD1. Trimming removed 6 bases from V and 5 bases from J; junction bases left unmatched: 11. Germline CDR1 is MDHEN and CDR2 is SYDVKM. CDR3 length equals 16 residues. As DNA, the CDR3 is TGTGCCAGCAGACTTCCTCCGGGACAGGGGGTATATGGCTACACCTTC. It encodes CASRLPPGQGVYGYTF.

V gene TRBV28 combines with J gene TRBJ2-2, with TRBD1 as a possible D gene (5 bases). There are 16 residues in the CDR3. Per germline, CDR1 MDHEN and CDR2 SYDVKM. Trimming shortened V by 4 bases and J by 9 bases, and 21 bases separated the two germline ends. As DNA, the CDR3 is TGTGCCAGCAGTTCCGGTGGGGCAGGGTGGGATCGGGAGCTGTTTTTT. It yields the protein CASSSGGAGWDRELFF.

This clone was found a few times. This chain uses TRBV7-9 with TRBJ1-2; TRBD1 might be the D (6 bases). The CDR3 sequence is 15 residues long. CDR1 and CDR2 from the germline V gene are SEHNR and FQNEAQ (reference sequence). V was trimmed by 2 bases and J by 5 bases, leaving 15 bases between them. The CDR3 reads CASSLSQGKEYGYTF. The CDR3 region has the DNA TGTGCCAGCAGCTTAAGTCAGGGGAAGGAGTATGGCTACACCTTC. Looking up the rest from reference TRBV7-9 and TRBJ1-2 gives the full variable domain: DTGVSQNPRHKITKRGQNVTFRCDPISEHNRLYWYRQTLGQGPEFLTYFQNEAQLEKSRLLSDRFSAERPKGSFSTLEIQRTEQGDSAMYLCASSLSQGKEYGYTFGSGTRLTVV.

This chain connects TRBV7-9 to TRBJ2-5; possible D gene TRBD1, 5 bases. Germline CDR1 reads SEHNR; CDR2 reads FQNEAQ (reference sequence). CDR3 length: 15 amino acids. The V gene lost 2 bases and the J gene lost 1 base, with 11 bases spanning the gap. The CDR3 loop is CASSLRDSPQETQYF. In DNA form, the CDR3 reads TGTGCCAGCAGCTTACGAGACAGCCCCCAAGAGACCCAGTACTTC.